This is a list of T cell receptor beta chains from one sample in a study of shared clonotypes between healthy human individuals. The protocol was immunoSEQ multiplex PCR, while the TCRdb copy is restricted to in-frame clones and leaves out a portion. This table holds 740,000 or so clones, roughly 73% found once. Sequencing was performed on memory CD4+ T cells sorted from blood. These receptor sequences come from a woman in her twenties or thirties in good health. Both conserved end residues are part of each CDR3. The D gene is left open where the match is weak. The size of a clone is reported for some rows only, either as once, few or many, or as a class for expanded clones.

j_gene: TRBJ2-7
v_gene: TRBV6-6
abundance: .
len: 15
d_gene: TRBD1
CDR3nt: TGTGCCAGCAGACCTGGACAGGGGAATAGCTACGAGCAGTACTTC
CDR3aa: CASRPGQGNSYEQYF

j_gene: TRBJ2-7
v_gene: TRBV29-1
abundance: .
len: 14
d_gene: TRBD2
CDR3nt: TGCAGCGTTATCGGGGAGGGCCGAATCTACGAGCAGTACTTC
CDR3aa: CSVIGEGRIYEQYF

j_gene: TRBJ2-1
v_gene: TRBV2
abundance: .
len: 14
d_gene: .
CDR3nt: TGTGCCAGCACTCTTTCCCGCGGCGACAATGAGCAGTTCTTC
CDR3aa: CASTLSRGDNEQFF

j_gene: TRBJ2-3
v_gene: TRBV14
abundance: .
len: 13
d_gene: .
CDR3nt: TGTGCCAGCAGTCCCTCAATAGGAAATACGCAGTATTTT
CDR3aa: CASSPSIGNTQYF

j_gene: TRBJ1-4
v_gene: TRBV7-8
abundance: .
len: 17
d_gene: .
CDR3nt: TGTGCCAGCAGCAAAAGTCGGGGGGCGGTAACTAATGAAAAACTGTTTTTT
CDR3aa: CASSKSRGAVTNEKLFF

j_gene: TRBJ2-1
v_gene: TRBV12-5
abundance: .
len: 16
d_gene: TRBD2
CDR3nt: TGTGCTAGTGGAAAAGGGACTAGCGGGAGGGCCGTTGAGCAGTTCTTC
CDR3aa: CASGKGTSGRAVEQFF

j_gene: TRBJ2-2
v_gene: TRBV19
abundance: once
len: 14
d_gene: TRBD2
CDR3nt: TGTGCCAGTAACCGAGCGGGAGATACCGGGGAGCTGTTTTTT
CDR3aa: CASNRAGDTGELFF

j_gene: TRBJ2-1
v_gene: TRBV6-6
abundance: once
len: 12
d_gene: .
CDR3nt: TGTGCCAGCAGTCGAACTAACAATGAGCAGTTCTTC
CDR3aa: CASSRTNNEQFF

j_gene: TRBJ2-4
v_gene: TRBV28
abundance: few
len: 17
d_gene: .
CDR3nt: TGTGCCAGCAGTTCCACCCCGAGGATTCTAGCCAAAAACATTCAGTACTTC
CDR3aa: CASSSTPRILAKNIQYF

j_gene: TRBJ2-7
v_gene: TRBV11-2
abundance: few
len: 14
d_gene: .
CDR3nt: TGTGCCAGCAGCCTTGGGGGGAGCTCCTACGAGCAGTACTTC
CDR3aa: CASSLGGSSYEQYF

j_gene: TRBJ1-2
v_gene: TRBV30
abundance: many
len: 13
d_gene: .
CDR3nt: TGTGCCTGGAGTGTCAGCGGCAACTATGGCTACACCTTC
CDR3aa: CAWSVSGNYGYTF

j_gene: TRBJ1-1
v_gene: TRBV10-2
abundance: .
len: 13
d_gene: TRBD1
CDR3nt: TGCGCCAGCATCGGGACAGAGAACACTGAAGCTTTCTTT
CDR3aa: CASIGTENTEAFF